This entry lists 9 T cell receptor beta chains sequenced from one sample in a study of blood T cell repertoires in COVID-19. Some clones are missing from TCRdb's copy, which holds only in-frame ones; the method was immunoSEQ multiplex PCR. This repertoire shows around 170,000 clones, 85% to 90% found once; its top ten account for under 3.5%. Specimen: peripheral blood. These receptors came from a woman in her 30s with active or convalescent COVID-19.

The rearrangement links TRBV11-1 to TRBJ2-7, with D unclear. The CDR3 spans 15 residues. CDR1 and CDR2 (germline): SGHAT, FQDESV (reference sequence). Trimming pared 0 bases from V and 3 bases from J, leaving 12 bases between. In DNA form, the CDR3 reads TGTGCCAGCAGCTTAGCGCGCCGGGTAGGCTACGAGCAGTACTTC. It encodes CASSLARRVGYEQYF.

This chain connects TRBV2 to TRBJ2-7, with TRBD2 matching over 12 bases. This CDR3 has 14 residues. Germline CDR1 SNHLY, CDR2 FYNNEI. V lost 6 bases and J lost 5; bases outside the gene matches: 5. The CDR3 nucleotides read TGTGCCAGCAGGACTAGCGGGAGTCGCAACGAGCAGTACTTC. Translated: CASRTSGSRNEQYF.

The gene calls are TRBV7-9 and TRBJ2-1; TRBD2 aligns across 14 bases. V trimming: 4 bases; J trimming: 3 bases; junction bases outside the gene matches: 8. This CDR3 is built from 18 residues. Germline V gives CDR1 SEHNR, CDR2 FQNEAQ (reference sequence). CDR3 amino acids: CASSSGTSGRGIYNEQFF. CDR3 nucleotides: TGTGCCAGCAGCTCCGGGACTAGCGGGAGAGGAATCTACAATGAGCAGTTCTTC.

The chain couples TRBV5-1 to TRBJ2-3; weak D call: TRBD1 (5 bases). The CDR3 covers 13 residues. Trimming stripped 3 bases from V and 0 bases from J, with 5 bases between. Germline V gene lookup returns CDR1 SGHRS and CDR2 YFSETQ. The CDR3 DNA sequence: TGCGCCAGCAGCTGGACAAGCACAGATACGCAGTATTTT. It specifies CASSWTSTDTQYF.

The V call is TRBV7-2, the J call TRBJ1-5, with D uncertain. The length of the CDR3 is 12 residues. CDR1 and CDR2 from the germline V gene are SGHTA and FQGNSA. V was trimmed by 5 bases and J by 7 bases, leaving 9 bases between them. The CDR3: CASSRESQPQHF. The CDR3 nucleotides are TGTGCCAGCAGCCGAGAATCCCAGCCCCAGCATTTT. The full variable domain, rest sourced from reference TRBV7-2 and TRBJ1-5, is GAGVSQSPSNKVTEKGKDVELRCDPISGHTALYWYRQSLGQGLEFLIYFQGNSAPDKSGLPSDRFSAERTGGSVSTLTIQRTQQEDSAVYLCASSRESQPQHFGDGTRLSIL.

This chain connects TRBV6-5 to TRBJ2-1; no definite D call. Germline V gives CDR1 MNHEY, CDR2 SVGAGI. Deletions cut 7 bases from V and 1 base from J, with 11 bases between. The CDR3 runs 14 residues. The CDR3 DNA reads TGTGCCAGCATTGGAAGACTGTCCTACAATGAGCAGTTCTTC. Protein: CASIGRLSYNEQFF.

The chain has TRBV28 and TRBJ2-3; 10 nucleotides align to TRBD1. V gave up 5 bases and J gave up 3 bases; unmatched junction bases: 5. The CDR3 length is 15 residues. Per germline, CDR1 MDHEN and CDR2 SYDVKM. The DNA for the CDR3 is TGTGCCAGCAGTCCCGGGACAGGGGAAACAGATACGCAGTATTTT. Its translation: CASSPGTGETDTQYF.

The CDR3 bases are TGTGCCAGTAGTTGGGGAGAGCGGGGGGTTAGGCCCCAGCATTTT. As protein: CASSWGERGVRPQHF. V gene TRBV19 combines with J gene TRBJ1-5; TRBD1 is a possible D gene (5 bases). The CDR3 loop spans 15 amino acids. Trimming pared 5 bases from V and 9 bases from J, leaving 20 bases between. Germline CDR1 LNHDA, CDR2 SQIVND (reference sequence).

The CDR3 bases are TGTGCCAGCAGCGTAGCTTCTGGACTCCTTCAAGAGACCCAGTACTTC. Its translation is CASSVASGLLQETQYF. This rearrangement joins TRBV9 to TRBJ2-5; a possible D gene is TRBD2 (5 bases). This CDR3 contains 16 residues. CDR1 is SGDLS, CDR2 YYNGEE, per germline. The germline V and J ends were trimmed by 0 bases and 2 bases, with 14 bases remaining between them.